This T cell receptor (beta chain) comes out of a study of cytomegalovirus exposure and HLA in healthy donors. The CDR3 consists of 12 residues. Study outcomes and limitations: Specific recognition of CMV antigens was confirmed in vitro for three chains (all CMV-associated).

The assay was immunoSEQ multiplex PCR, and TCRdb's table has in-frame clones only and misses some. The top ten clones hold about 7% of a sample with roughly 48,000 clones, 88% of them seen once. Worth noting for this clone: The antigen is unknown.

The chain links TRBV12-1 to TRBJ1-1; TRBD1, the D gene given by the table, was not confirmed from the DNA. TRBV12-1 is a known pseudogene. The sequence derives from a woman aged 30 to 39 in good health and CMV-seronegative. Sequences were obtained from PBMCs. The CDR3 DNA reads as TGTGCCAGCAGCCACGGACAGAATGAAGCTTTCTTT. It codes for CASSHGQNEAFF.